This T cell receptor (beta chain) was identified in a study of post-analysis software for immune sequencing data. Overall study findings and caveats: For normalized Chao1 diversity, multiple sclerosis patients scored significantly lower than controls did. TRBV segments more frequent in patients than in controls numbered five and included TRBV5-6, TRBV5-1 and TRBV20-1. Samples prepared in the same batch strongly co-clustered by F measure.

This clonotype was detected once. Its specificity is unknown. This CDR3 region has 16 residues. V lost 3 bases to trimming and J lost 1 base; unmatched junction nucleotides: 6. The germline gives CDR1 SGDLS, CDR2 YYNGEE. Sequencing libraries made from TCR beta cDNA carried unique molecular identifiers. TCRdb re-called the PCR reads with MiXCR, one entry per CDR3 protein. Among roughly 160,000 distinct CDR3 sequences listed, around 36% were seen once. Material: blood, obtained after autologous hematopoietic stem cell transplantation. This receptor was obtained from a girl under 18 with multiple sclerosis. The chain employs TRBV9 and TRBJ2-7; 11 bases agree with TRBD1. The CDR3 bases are TGTGCCAGCAGCGGATCCGGGACAGGGGGTTCCTACGAGCAGTACTTC. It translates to CASSGSGTGGSYEQYF.